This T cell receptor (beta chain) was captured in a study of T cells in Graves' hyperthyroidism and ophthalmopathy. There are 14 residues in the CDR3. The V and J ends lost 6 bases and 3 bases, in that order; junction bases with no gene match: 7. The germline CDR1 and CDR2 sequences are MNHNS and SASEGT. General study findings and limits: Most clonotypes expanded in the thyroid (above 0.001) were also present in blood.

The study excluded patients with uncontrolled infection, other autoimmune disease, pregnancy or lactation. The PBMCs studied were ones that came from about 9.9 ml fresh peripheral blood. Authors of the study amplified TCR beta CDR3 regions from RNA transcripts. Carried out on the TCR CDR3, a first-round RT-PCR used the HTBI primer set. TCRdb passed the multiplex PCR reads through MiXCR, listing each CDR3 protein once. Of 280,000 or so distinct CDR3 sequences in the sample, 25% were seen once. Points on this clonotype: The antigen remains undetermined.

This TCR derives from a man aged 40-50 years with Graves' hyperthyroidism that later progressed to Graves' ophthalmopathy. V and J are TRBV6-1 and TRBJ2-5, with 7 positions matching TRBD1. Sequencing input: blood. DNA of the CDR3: TGTGCCAGCAGCCAGCAAGGGGGCGAAGAGACCCAGTACTTC. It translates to CASSQQGGEETQYF.